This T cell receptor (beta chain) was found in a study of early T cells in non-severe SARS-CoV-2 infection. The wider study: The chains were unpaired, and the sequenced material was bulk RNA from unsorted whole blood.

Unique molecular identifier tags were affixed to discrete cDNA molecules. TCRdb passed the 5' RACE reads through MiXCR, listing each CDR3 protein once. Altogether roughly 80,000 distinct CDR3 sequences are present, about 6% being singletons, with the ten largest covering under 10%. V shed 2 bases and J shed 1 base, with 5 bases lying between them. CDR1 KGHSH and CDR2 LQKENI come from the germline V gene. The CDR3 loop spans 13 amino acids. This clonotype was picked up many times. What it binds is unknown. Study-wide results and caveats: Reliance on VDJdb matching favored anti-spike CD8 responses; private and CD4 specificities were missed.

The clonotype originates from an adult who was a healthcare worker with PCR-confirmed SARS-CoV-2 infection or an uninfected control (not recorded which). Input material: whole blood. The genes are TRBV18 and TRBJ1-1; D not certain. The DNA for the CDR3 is TGTGCCAGCTCACCATTTCGGAACACTGAAGCTTTCTTT. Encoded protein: CASSPFRNTEAFF.